The entry below describes one T cell receptor (beta chain). The antigen this receptor binds is unknown. No much larger clone exists at a distance of one base, and base qualities are not known. Germline trimming: 2 bases from V, 7 bases from J; junction bases outside gene matches: 9. The CDR3 measures 15 amino acids from cysteine to phenylalanine. The only DNA kept is the CDR3, 45 bases in frame from the first base. CDR1 is given as SGDLS and CDR2 as YYNGEE, both from the germline V gene. This record belongs to a study of blood T cell repertoires in COVID-19 (dated by TCRdb to 2018 to 2020). In terms of the full investigation: Collaborator samples came from the United States, Italy and Spain and covered acute and convalescent phases of COVID-19. Where HLA class I and class II types were available, the types were taken from metadata supplied by the sample provider, not from assay-based typing. The repertoires were released in a freely available public database intended as a resource for research on the immune response to SARS-CoV-2. The samples were drawn from the first 160 participants of the ongoing ImmuneRACE study and from 1,254 subjects provided by 6 global collaborators. The dataset comprised deeply sampled blood TCRbeta repertoires from subjects exposed to, actively infected with, or recovered from COVID-19. The material from the prospective study consisted of cDNA or gDNA derived from T cells, B-cell-depleted T cells, or PBMCs. A de-identified subject ID, COVID-19 status, age in years and sex were almost always included in the sample metadata. Results the study describes overall, beyond this receptor: How much clinical and demographic metadata was included differed by source and by participant, and the metadata was provided uncurated.

The collaborating institutions used their own protocols to collect whole blood in K2EDTA tubes. Collaborator samples were shipped for TCRbeta analysis as frozen whole blood, isolated PBMCs, or DNA extracted from either sample type. The immunoSEQ Assay, a bias-controlled multiplex PCR, was used to amplify TCRbeta CDR3 regions from genomic DNA. Per the authors' processing: Within the assay, amplification of reference gene primers was used to estimate how many nucleated cells each sample contained. Sequence reads were collapsed and filtered to measure the absolute abundance of every unique TCRbeta CDR3 rearrangement. Productive Simpson clonality was computed per sample as the square root of Simpson's diversity index over productive rearrangements. Drawn from immuneACCESS, this table holds only the in-frame rearrangements with V and J called that TCRdb kept. Clones are partly lost; checked studies trace under half to an unresolved V gene and leave the rest unexplained. V and J calls and clone size come straight from that table; D and trimming were deduced from the DNA. The sample table records around 250,000 clones; around 90% of these occur just once. 5.5% to 9% of the sample belongs to the ten largest clones.

This sequence was found in a woman between 65 and 79 years old with active or convalescent COVID-19. Recombination linked TRBV9 to TRBJ2-1; 7 nucleotides in the junction match TRBD2. Material for sequencing was peripheral blood. CDR3 reads: CASSVTGGNRNEQFF. The sequence in DNA is TGTGCCAGCAGCGTTACCGGGGGGAACAGGAATGAGCAGTTCTTC.